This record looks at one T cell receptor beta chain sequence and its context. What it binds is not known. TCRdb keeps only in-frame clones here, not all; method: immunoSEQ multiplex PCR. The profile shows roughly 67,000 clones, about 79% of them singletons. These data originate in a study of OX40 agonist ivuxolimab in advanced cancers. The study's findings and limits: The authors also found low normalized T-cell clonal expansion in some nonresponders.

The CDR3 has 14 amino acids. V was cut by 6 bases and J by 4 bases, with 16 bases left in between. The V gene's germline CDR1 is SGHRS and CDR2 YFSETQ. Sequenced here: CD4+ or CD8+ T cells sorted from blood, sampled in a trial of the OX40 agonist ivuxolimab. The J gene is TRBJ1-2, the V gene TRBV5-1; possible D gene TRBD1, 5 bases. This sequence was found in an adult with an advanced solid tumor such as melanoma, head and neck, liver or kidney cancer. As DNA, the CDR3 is TGCGCCAGCAACCCCGGGGGAACAACCTATGGCTACACCTTC. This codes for CASNPGGTTYGYTF.